This T cell receptor beta chain comes out of a study of cytomegalovirus exposure and HLA in healthy donors. The PCR contained 60 Vbeta and 13 Jbeta primers. The assay was immunoSEQ multiplex PCR, and TCRdb's table has in-frame clones only and misses some. The data show fewer than 300,000 clones, with 75% to 85% seen just once and about 0.28% held by the top ten. The donors (healthy individuals) were bone marrow donors. These donors counted as nominally healthy when sampled, but unrecorded immune exposures were likely. Material: PBMCs. The receptor comes from a girl aged 2 to 9 in good health and CMV-seronegative.

CDR3 DNA sequence: TGTGCCAGCAGCCCCTCACTGGGGGCCGATACGCAGTATTTT. Translating gives CASSPSLGADTQYF. The chain carries TRBV6-5 and TRBJ2-3; TRBD1 might be the D (6 bases). The V and J ends lost 6 bases and 6 bases respectively, with 16 bases between them. This CDR3 spans 14 amino acids. CDR1 and CDR2 (germline): MNHEY, SVGAGI.